These T cell receptor beta chains were read from a single sample in a study of cytomegalovirus exposure and HLA in healthy donors. Generated by immunoSEQ multiplex PCR, the TCRdb table keeps only in-frame clones and is missing some. The table lists 100,000 or so clones, around 74% of them singletons. Sequencing input: PBMCs. The receptor set was obtained from a male donor in good health and CMV-seropositive. CDR3s include the opening cysteine and the closing phenylalanine or tryptophan. Fields, in order: clone size, D gene, V gene, J gene, CDR3 DNA, CDR3 protein. D genes are given only for firm matches. Size is stated for part of the rows, as once, few or many counts, or as a class when the clone is expanded.

.	TRBD2	TRBV7-9	TRBJ2-1	TGTGCCAGCAGCCATAGCGGGGGGGCCTACAATGAGCAGTTCTTC	CASSHSGGAYNEQFF
.	.	TRBV28	TRBJ2-7	TGTGCCAGCAGTCCTTACAGAGACGAGCAGTACTTC	CASSPYRDEQYF
.	.	TRBV4-1	TRBJ1-3	TGCGCCAGCAGCGCCCCACGGGGGTCTGGAAACACCATATATTTT	CASSAPRGSGNTIYF
.	.	TRBV30	TRBJ1-6	TGTGCCTGTCCACACACAGGGAATTCACCCCTCCACTTT	CACPHTGNSPLHF
.	TRBD2	TRBV10-3	TRBJ2-5	TGTGCCATCAGTAAAATACTAGCGGGGGGAATCCAAGAGACCCAGTACTTC	CAISKILAGGIQETQYF
few	TRBD2	TRBV5-1	TRBJ2-5	TGCGCCAGCAGCTTGACTAGCGGGGGTGAGACCCAGTACTTC	CASSLTSGGETQYF
.	.	TRBV19	TRBJ2-1	TGTGCCAGCAGCCATGGGACTGGCTACAATGAGCAGTTCTTC	CASSHGTGYNEQFF
few	.	TRBV2	TRBJ2-7	TGTGCCACCCTTGTGACAGCCTTGTCCCGTGGTAGAGAGCAGTACTTC	CATLVTALSRGREQYF
.	TRBD2	TRBV7-8	TRBJ2-7	TGTGCCAGCAGCTTATGGGGTAGCCTAGCGGGGGACGGGGGCGAGCAGTACTTC	CASSLWGSLAGDGGEQYF
.	.	TRBV10-2	TRBJ2-1	TGCGCCAGCAGTCTGTCTAGCGACATCTACAATGAGCAGTTCTTC	CASSLSSDIYNEQFF
.	.	TRBV28	TRBJ1-4	TGTGCCAGCAGCCCCTTAGGCGGGCGGAGAAACGAAAAACTGTTTTTT	CASSPLGGRRNEKLFF